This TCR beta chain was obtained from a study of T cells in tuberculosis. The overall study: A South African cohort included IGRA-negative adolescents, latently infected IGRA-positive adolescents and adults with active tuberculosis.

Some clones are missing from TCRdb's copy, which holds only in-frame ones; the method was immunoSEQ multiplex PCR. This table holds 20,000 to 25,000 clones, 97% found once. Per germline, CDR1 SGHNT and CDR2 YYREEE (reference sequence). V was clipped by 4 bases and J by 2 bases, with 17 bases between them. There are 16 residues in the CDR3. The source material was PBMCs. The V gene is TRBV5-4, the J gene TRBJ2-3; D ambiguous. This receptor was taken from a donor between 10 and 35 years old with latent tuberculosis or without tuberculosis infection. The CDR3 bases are TGTGCCAGCAGCATCTCCCGTGGAGCAAACACAGATACGCAGTATTTT. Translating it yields CASSISRGANTDTQYF.